The entry that follows covers one TCR beta chain sequence. Treatment denoted: randomized to nivolumab then ipilimumab (arm A) or the reverse (arm B). This sample is drawn from a study of sequential checkpoint blockade in melanoma. Libraries were prepared by immunoSEQ multiplex PCR; TCRdb keeps only in-frame clonotypes and omits some of them. This sample has about 30,000 clones; less than 90% occur once, and the top ten carry around 15%. With V trimmed by 0 bases and J by 4 bases, 1 base remained unmatched. Germline lookup yields CDR1 GTSNPN and CDR2 SVGIG (reference sequence). This CDR3 has 13 residues.

The genes are TRBV30 and TRBJ1-1; 8 nucleotides match TRBD1. The sequencing used CD8+ T cells sorted from blood (inferred from file names), collected from a patient given nivolumab and ipilimumab in sequence. The TCR was taken from a human donor with melanoma. This CDR3 is CAWSVDRGTEAFF. In nucleotides, the CDR3 is TGTGCCTGGAGTGTAGACAGGGGCACTGAAGCTTTCTTT.